A selection of T cell receptor beta chains follows, all from one sample in a study of shared clonotypes between healthy human individuals. This table comes from immunoSEQ multiplex PCR, and its TCRdb copy is limited to in-frame clones, with some not included. The table includes roughly 850,000 clones, about 97% detected once. Material: naive CD8+ T cells sorted from blood. The source is a man aged 25 to 40 in good health. Both conserved end residues are part of each CDR3. A D gene is named only where the DNA matches it firmly. Not every row has a clone size; where given, it reads once, few, many or a size class.

- | TRBJ2-5 | - | TRBV28 | TGTGCCAGCAGTAACCGTGGCGGCTCAACGAGGGAGACCCAGTACTTC | CASSNRGGSTRETQYF
TRBD2 | TRBJ2-4 | - | TRBV5-1 | TGCGCCAGCAGCTTGGAGGGACTAGCGGGGGACATTCAGTACTTC | CASSLEGLAGDIQYF
TRBD1 | TRBJ1-1 | - | TRBV10-2 | TGCGCCAGCAGTTCACAGGGGGCGCGTACTGAAGCTTTCTTT | CASSSQGARTEAFF
- | TRBJ2-3 | - | TRBV30 | TGTGCCTGGAATTGGGGATCGGCAGATACGCAGTATTTT | CAWNWGSADTQYF
TRBD2 | TRBJ2-1 | - | TRBV6-5 | TGTGCCAGCAGGGGAGCGGGGATCTACAATGAGCAGTTCTTC | CASRGAGIYNEQFF
TRBD2 | TRBJ2-7 | - | TRBV7-9 | TGTGCCAGCAGAGGAGATAGGACTAGCGGGACTTCCTACGAGCAGTACTTC | CASRGDRTSGTSYEQYF
TRBD1 | TRBJ2-7 | - | TRBV25-1 | TGTGCCACGACAGGGGGTTACTACGAGCAGTACTTC | CATTGGYYEQYF
- | TRBJ2-4 | - | TRBV2 | TGTGCCAGCAGTGAAAGGGACTTAAGGGACATTCAGTACTTC | CASSERDLRDIQYF
- | TRBJ2-7 | - | TRBV27 | TGTGCCAGCAGTTTATCCGGGTCTGACGAGCAGTACTTC | CASSLSGSDEQYF
- | TRBJ2-7 | - | TRBV5-4 | TGTGCCAGCAGCTTGGTGTACCAGCGCGAGCAGTACTTC | CASSLVYQREQYF
- | TRBJ2-3 | - | TRBV29-1 | TGCAGCGTTGAAGGATTGGGTAGCCCAGAGAGCACAGATACGCAGTATTTT | CSVEGLGSPESTDTQYF
- | TRBJ2-2 | - | TRBV5-6 | TGTGCCAGCAGCTTGGCCGACGATGCGAACACCGGGGAGCTGTTTTTT | CASSLADDANTGELFF
- | TRBJ2-2 | - | TRBV25-1 | TGTGCCAGCAGTAGCGGGGAGCTGTTTTTT | CASSSGELFF
- | TRBJ2-7 | - | TRBV27 | TGTGCCAGCAGTTTAGGCCCCAGGGTTGAGCAGTACTTC | CASSLGPRVEQYF
TRBD2 | TRBJ2-1 | - | TRBV7-8 | TGTGCCAGCAGCTTGGGTCCGGGGGGGGAGAATGAGCAGTTCTTC | CASSLGPGGENEQFF
TRBD1 | TRBJ1-5 | - | TRBV28 | TGTGCCAGCAGTTCTACCAGGGGGCGCGGTCAGCCCCAGCATTTT | CASSSTRGRGQPQHF
TRBD1 | TRBJ2-7 | - | TRBV28 | TGTGCCAGCCGTCTCGTGGGGACAGGGGGCGACGAGCAGTACTTC | CASRLVGTGGDEQYF
- | TRBJ1-4 | - | TRBV6-5 | TGTGCCACCCGTAGAAACTCTGTAACTAATGAAAAACTGTTTTTT | CATRRNSVTNEKLFF
- | TRBJ1-1 | - | TRBV10-3 | TGTGCCATCAGTGAGTCGTCGACTGAAGCTTTCTTT | CAISESSTEAFF
- | TRBJ2-4 | - | TRBV27 | TGTGCCAGCAGTTTTGGGGGGAATCAAAACATTCAGTACTTC | CASSFGGNQNIQYF
- | TRBJ2-3 | - | TRBV6-5 | TGTGGCTCAAGCCCAGGGACCCGCACAGATACGCAGTATTTT | CGSSPGTRTDTQYF
- | TRBJ2-5 | - | TRBV27 | TGTGCCAGCACCGCCCCCGGCAGGGGAAAAGAGACCCAGTACTTC | CASTAPGRGKETQYF
TRBD1 | TRBJ2-7 | - | TRBV2 | TGTGCCAGCAGTGGATCGGACAGGGGATTCTACGAGCAGTACTTC | CASSGSDRGFYEQYF
TRBD2 | TRBJ2-1 | - | TRBV5-6 | TGTGCCAGCAGCTTGGGTAGACGGGGGGACAATGAGCAGTTCTTC | CASSLGRRGDNEQFF
- | TRBJ1-5 | once | TRBV6-5 | TGTGCCAGCAGTCCGGACTACAATCAGCCCCAGCATTTT | CASSPDYNQPQHF
TRBD2 | TRBJ2-7 | - | TRBV4-1 | TGCGCCAGCAGCCAATACCTAGTCCAGACTAGCGGGATCTTCTACGAGCAGTACTTC | CASSQYLVQTSGIFYEQYF
- | TRBJ2-7 | - | TRBV6-5 | TGTGCCAGCAGTTACAAGGAGCAGTCCTACGAGCAGTACTTC | CASSYKEQSYEQYF
TRBD2 | TRBJ2-7 | - | TRBV7-2 | TGTGCCAGCGTGGCTCTAGCGGGAACCTACGAGCAGTACTTC | CASVALAGTYEQYF
- | TRBJ2-1 | once | TRBV11-2 | TGTGCCAGCAGCTTAGCTCCCGCGGTGGGCGGGACAACCTACAATGAGCAGTTCTTC | CASSLAPAVGGTTYNEQFF
- | TRBJ2-7 | - | TRBV5-8 | TGTGCCAGCAGTTTAACTGACAGGATCGACGAGCAGTACTTC | CASSLTDRIDEQYF
- | TRBJ2-1 | - | TRBV28 | TGTGCCAGCACCCCGGAGAGGGCCGGGTTTTCAAACAATGAGCAGTTCTTC | CASTPERAGFSNNEQFF
- | TRBJ2-7 | once | TRBV15 | TGTGCCACCAGCAGAGACCGGGACACCTACGAGCAGTACTTC | CATSRDRDTYEQYF
- | TRBJ1-5 | - | TRBV6-6 | TGTGCCAGCAGTTACGAGCAACCTAGCAATCAGCCCCAGCATTTT | CASSYEQPSNQPQHF
- | TRBJ2-1 | - | TRBV29-1 | TGCAGCGTTGAATGGAGGGCCCTTGCCCCGAATGAGCAGTTCTTC | CSVEWRALAPNEQFF
TRBD2 | TRBJ2-7 | once | TRBV28 | TGTGCCAGCAGTTTTCCCCCTAGCGGGAATGTGAATGGGTACGAGCAGTACTTC | CASSFPPSGNVNGYEQYF
TRBD2 | TRBJ2-1 | - | TRBV11-1 | TGTGCCAGCAGCTCCGAAGCGGGAGAGGGGAACAATGAGCAGTTCTTC | CASSSEAGEGNNEQFF
TRBD1 | TRBJ1-1 | few | TRBV4-1 | TGCGCCAGCAGCCAAGTAAGGGGGACAGGGGAAGCTTTCTTT | CASSQVRGTGEAFF